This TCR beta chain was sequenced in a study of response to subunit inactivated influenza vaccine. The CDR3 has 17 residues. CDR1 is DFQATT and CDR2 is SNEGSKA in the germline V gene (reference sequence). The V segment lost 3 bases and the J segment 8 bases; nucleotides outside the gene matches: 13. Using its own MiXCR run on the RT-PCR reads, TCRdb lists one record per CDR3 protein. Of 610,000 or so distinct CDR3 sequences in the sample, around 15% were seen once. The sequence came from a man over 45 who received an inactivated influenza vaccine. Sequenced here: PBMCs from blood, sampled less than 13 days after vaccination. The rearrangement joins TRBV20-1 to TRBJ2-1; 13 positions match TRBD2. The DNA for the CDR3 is TGCAGTGCTAGCCCCTTGACTAGCGGGAGGAGGGCCGATGAGCAGTTCTTC. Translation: CSASPLTSGRRADEQFF.